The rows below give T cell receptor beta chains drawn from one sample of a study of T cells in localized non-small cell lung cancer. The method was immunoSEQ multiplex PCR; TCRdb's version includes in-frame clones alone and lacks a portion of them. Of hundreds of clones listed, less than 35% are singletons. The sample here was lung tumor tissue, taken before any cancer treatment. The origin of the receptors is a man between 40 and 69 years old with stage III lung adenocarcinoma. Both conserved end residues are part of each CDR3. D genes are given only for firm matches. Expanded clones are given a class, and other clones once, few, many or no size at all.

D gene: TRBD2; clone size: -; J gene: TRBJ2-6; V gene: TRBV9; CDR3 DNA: TGTGCCAGCAGCGTAGCCTTATCGGGGGGATTCTCTGGGGCCAACGTCCTGACTTTC; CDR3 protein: CASSVALSGGFSGANVLTF
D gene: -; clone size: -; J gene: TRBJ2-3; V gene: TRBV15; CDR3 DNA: TGTGCCACCAGCAGAGACCCAGGGAAGTCGGATACGCAGTATTTT; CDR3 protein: CATSRDPGKSDTQYF
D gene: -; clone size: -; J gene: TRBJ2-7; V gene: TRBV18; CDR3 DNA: TGTGCCAGCTCACGGGACTCTCAAGGCTACGAGCAGTACTTC; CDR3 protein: CASSRDSQGYEQYF
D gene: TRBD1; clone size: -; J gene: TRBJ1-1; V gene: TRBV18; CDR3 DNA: TGTGCCAGCTCCACAGGGGGCGGCACTGAAGCTTTCTTT; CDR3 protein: CASSTGGGTEAFF
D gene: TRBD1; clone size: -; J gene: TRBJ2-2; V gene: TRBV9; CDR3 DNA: TGTGCCAGCACCCCCGCGCGGGGGACAGGGGCCGGGGAGCTGTTTTTT; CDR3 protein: CASTPARGTGAGELFF
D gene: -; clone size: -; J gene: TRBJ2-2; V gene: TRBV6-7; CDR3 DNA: TGTGCCAGCAAGGACGGCGGGGAGCTGTTTTTT; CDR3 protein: CASKDGGELFF
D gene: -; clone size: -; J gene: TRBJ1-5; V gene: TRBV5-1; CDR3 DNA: TGCGCCAGCAGCTCCCTCCCGTTGGGAGGGGGAGGGCAGCCCCAGCATTTT; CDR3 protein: CASSSLPLGGGGQPQHF
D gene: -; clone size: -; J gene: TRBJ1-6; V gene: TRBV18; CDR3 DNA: TGTGCCAGCTCACCGCAAATTAATTCACCCCTCCACTTT; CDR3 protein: CASSPQINSPLHF
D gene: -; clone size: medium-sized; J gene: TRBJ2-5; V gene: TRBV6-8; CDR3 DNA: TGTGCCAGCAGTGAGTGGGGCCGGGGCGAGACCCAGTACTTC; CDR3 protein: CASSEWGRGETQYF
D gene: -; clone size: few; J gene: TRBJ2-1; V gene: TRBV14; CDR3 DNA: TGTGCCAGCAGCCAGACAGAGGGGTATTACAATGAGCAGTTCTTC; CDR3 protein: CASSQTEGYYNEQFF
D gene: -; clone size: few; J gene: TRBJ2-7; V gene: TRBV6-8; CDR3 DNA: TGTGCCAGCGGCGGGTTAGGGGGACCCTCCTACGAGCAGTACTTC; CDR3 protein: CASGGLGGPSYEQYF
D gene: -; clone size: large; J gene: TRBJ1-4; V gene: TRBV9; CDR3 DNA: TGTGCCAGCAGCGTGGGGGACGGCGAAAAACTGTTTTTT; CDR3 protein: CASSVGDGEKLFF
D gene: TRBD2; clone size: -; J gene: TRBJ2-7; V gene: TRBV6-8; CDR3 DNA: TGTGCCAGCAGTTCCGGGACTAGCGGGGGTTACGAGCAGTACTTC; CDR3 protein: CASSSGTSGGYEQYF
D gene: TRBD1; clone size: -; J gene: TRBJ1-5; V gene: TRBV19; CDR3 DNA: TGTGCCAGTAGTGTTGACAGGGCTCAGCCCCAGCATTTT; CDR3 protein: CASSVDRAQPQHF
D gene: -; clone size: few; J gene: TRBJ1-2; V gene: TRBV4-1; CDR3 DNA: TGCGCCAGCAGCCAAGATCTAGTTCCTGTCTATGGCTACACCTTC; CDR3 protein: CASSQDLVPVYGYTF
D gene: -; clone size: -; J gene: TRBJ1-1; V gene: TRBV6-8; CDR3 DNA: TGTGCCAGCAGCCCGTTGGGGGGGCGAGGCACTGAAGCTTTCTTT; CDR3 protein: CASSPLGGRGTEAFF
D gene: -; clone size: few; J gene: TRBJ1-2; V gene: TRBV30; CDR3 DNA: TGTGCCTGGAGTGTACCGGGAGTGGGCTACACCTTC; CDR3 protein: CAWSVPGVGYTF
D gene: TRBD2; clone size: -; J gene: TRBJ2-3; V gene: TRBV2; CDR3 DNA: TGTGCCAGCAGCGCGACTAGCGGGGGGCGCACAGATACGCAGTATTTT; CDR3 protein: CASSATSGGRTDTQYF
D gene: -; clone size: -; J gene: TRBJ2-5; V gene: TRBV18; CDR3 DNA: TGTGCCAGCTCACGGGACGGTGGGGAGACCCAGTACTTC; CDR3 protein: CASSRDGGETQYF
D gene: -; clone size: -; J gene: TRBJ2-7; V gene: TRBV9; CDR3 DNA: TGTGCCAGCAGCTATCCTGGCTGGGAGCAGTACTTC; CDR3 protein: CASSYPGWEQYF
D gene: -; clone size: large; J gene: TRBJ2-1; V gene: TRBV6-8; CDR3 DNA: TGTGCCAGCAGTTACTCGAGAGACTCCGACAATGAGCAGTTCTTC; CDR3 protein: CASSYSRDSDNEQFF
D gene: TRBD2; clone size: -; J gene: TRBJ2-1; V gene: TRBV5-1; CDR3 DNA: TGCGCCAGCAGCTTGGGCGAGTCTAGCGGGGGGGACAATGAGCAGTTCTTC; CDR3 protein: CASSLGESSGGDNEQFF
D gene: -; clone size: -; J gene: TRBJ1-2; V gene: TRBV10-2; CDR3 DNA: TGCGCCAGCAGGCTCCCACAGGGCTATGGCTACACCTTC; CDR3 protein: CASRLPQGYGYTF
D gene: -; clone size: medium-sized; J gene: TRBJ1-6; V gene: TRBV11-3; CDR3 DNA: TGTGCCAGCAGCTTAGAAACAGGGCTTAATTCACCCCTCCACTTT; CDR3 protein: CASSLETGLNSPLHF
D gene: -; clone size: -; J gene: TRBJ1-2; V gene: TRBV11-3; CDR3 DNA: TGTGCCAGCAGCCCTACGGTGGGGTCTGGCGGCTACACCTTC; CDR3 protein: CASSPTVGSGGYTF
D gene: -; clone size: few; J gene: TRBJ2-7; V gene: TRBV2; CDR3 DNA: TGTGCCAGCAGTGGAATGGCAGGTATCCACGAGCAGTACTTC; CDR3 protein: CASSGMAGIHEQYF
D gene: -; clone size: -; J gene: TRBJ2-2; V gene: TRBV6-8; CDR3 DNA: TGTGCCAGCAGTCGGGAGAACACCGGGGAGCTGTTTTTT; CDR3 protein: CASSRENTGELFF
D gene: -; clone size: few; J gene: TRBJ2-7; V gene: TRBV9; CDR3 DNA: TGTGCCAGCAGTGAATTGACGGCCTACGAGCAGTACTTC; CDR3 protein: CASSELTAYEQYF
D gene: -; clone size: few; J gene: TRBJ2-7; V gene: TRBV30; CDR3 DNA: TGTGCCTGGAGTGTACGAGTCTACGAGCAGTACTTC; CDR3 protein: CAWSVRVYEQYF
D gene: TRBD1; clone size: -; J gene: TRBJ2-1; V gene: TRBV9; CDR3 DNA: TGTGCCAGCAGCGGGGGACAGGTTATCTACAATGAGCAGTTCTTC; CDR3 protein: CASSGGQVIYNEQFF
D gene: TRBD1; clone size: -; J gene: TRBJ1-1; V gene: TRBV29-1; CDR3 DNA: TGCAGCGTTGGCAGGGGGCAGTCAGTGACTGAAGCTTTCTTT; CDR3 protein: CSVGRGQSVTEAFF
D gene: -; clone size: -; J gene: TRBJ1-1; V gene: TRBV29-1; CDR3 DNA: TGCAGCGTTGGGTCCGGGGCGATAAACACTGAAGCTTTCTTT; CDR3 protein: CSVGSGAINTEAFF
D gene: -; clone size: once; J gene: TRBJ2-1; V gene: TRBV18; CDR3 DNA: TGTGCCAGCCGGCCCCAGGTAAAGAACTACAATGAGCAGTTCTTC; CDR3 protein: CASRPQVKNYNEQFF
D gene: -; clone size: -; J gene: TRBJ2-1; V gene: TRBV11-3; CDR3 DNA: TGTGCCAGCAGCTTTACGGGTATTCGCACTGAGCAGTTCTTC; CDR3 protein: CASSFTGIRTEQFF
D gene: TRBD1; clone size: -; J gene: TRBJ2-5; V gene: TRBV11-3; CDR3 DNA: TGTGCCAGCAGCTTAACAGGGGGCAAGGAGACCCAGTACTTC; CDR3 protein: CASSLTGGKETQYF
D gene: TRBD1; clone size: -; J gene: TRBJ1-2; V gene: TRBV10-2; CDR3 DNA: TGCGCCAGCAGTGGGAAACAGGGGGCGCTTGGCTACACCTTC; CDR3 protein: CASSGKQGALGYTF
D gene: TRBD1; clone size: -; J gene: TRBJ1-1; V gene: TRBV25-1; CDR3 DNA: TGTGCCAGCAGTGGATGGACAGGGATGAACGAAGCTTTCTTT; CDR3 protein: CASSGWTGMNEAFF
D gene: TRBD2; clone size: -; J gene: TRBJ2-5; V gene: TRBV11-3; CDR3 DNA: TGTGCCAGCAGCCGGACTAGCGGGGGGGCGGAGACCCAGTACTTC; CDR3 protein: CASSRTSGGAETQYF
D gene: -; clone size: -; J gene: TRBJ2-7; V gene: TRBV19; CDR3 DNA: TGTGCCAGTAGTATAACCCGGGGAGGTTACGAGCAGTACTTC; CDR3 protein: CASSITRGGYEQYF
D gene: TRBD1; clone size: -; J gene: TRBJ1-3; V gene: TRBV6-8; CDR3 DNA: TGTGCCAGCAGTGTTACCGGGACAGGGGGTGGCTCTGGAAACACCATATATTTT; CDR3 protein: CASSVTGTGGGSGNTIYF
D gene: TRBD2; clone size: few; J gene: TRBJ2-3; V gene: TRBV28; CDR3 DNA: TGTGCCAGCAGGTCTCCTCCTAGCGGGGTGAGCACAGATACGCAGTATTTT; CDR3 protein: CASRSPPSGVSTDTQYF
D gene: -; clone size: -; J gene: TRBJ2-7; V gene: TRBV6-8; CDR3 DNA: TGTGCCAGCAGTTACTCCTCGGGGGCCGCCTACGAGCAGTACTTC; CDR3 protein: CASSYSSGAAYEQYF
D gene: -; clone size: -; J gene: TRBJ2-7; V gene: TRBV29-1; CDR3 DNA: TGCAGCGTTGAAATCTGGGGTGGGTACTCCCATCCAACCTACGAGCAGTACTTC; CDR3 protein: CSVEIWGGYSHPTYEQYF
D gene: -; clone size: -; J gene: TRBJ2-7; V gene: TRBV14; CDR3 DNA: TGTGCCAGCAGCCAAGTACATGGGAAGATCTACGAGCAGTACTTC; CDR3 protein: CASSQVHGKIYEQYF
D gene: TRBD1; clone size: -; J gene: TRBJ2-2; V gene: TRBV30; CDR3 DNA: TGTGCCTGGAGCACCGGGACAGTCCACACCGGGGAGCTGTTTTTT; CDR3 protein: CAWSTGTVHTGELFF
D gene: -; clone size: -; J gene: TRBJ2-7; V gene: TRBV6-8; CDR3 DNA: TGTGCCATCAGTGGGGGCAGAGATGGAGACGAGCAGTACTTC; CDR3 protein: CAISGGRDGDEQYF
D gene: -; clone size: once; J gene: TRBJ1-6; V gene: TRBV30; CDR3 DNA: TGTGCCTGGAGCCGCGGGAGGGGTGGTTCACCCCTCCACTTT; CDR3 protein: CAWSRGRGGSPLHF
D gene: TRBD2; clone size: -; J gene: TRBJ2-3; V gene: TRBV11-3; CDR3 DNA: TGTGCCAGCAGCTTGGGACTAGCGGGGGGGCCCGCAGATACGCAGTATTTT; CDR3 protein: CASSLGLAGGPADTQYF
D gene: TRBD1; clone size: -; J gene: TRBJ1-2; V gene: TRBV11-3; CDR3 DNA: TGTGCCAGCAGCTTAGGAGCAGGGGGCAGTTTCTATGGCTACACCTTC; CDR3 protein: CASSLGAGGSFYGYTF
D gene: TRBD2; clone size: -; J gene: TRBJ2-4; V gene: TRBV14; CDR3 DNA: TGTGCCAGCAGCCAAGATCTCCCTAGCGGGGTTAAAAACATTCAGTACTTC; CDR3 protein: CASSQDLPSGVKNIQYF
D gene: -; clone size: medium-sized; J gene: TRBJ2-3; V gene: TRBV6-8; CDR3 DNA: TGTGCCAGCAGTGCTCTCCCGGGACTTCGAGGTCGCACAGATACGCAGTATTTT; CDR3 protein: CASSALPGLRGRTDTQYF
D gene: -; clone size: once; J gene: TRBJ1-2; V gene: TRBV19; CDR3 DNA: TGTGCCAGTAGTACCGGACAGCTCTATGGCTACACCTTC; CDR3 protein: CASSTGQLYGYTF
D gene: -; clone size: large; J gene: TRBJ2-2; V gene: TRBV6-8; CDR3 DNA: TGTGCCAGCAGTACCTGGACCGCGAACACCGGGGAGCTGTTTTTT; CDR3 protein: CASSTWTANTGELFF
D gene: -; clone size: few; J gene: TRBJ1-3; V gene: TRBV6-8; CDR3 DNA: TGTGCCAGCTACTCAAGACAGGCGAGCTCTGGAAACACCATATATTTT; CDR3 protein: CASYSRQASSGNTIYF
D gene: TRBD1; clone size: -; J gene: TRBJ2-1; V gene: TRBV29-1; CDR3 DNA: TGCAGCGTTGAAGGCCTGGGCGACAGGGGAAGGAGCTACAATGAGCAGTTCTTC; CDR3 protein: CSVEGLGDRGRSYNEQFF